The following is a T cell receptor beta chain sequence with its context. The target antigen is unknown. The individuals used as controls were healthy donors who had been matched for both age and sex. Both CD4+ and CD8+ T cells were negatively isolated, and TEMRA cells underwent FACS enrichment. The sample is drawn from a study of CD8 T cells in Susac syndrome. Broader study findings: As the study acknowledged, the number of individuals in its TCR sequencing and HLA analysis was relatively small.

After extraction with the RNeasy kit, roughly 0.45 to 1 ug of the RNA was reverse transcribed using random hexamers. Coverage of TCR beta CDR3 amplification by immunoSEQ multiplex PCR extended to 54 Vbeta and 13 Jbeta. TCRdb redid the calling of the immunoSEQ multiplex PCR reads with MiXCR, one entry per CDR3 protein. The data contain some 200,000 distinct CDR3 sequences, less than 95% of them singletons. The CDR3 has 15 amino acids. Germline V CDR1 and CDR2: SGHAT, FQNNGV. The V and J ends lost 5 bases and 0 bases respectively, with 13 bases between them. The sequence was obtained from a human donor in good health. The specimen was CD4+ T cells from PBMCs. The gene calls are TRBV11-2 and TRBJ1-1; a possible D gene is TRBD1 (5 bases). The CDR3 spells CASSPTGTMNTEAFF. The CDR3 region has the DNA TGTGCCAGCAGCCCCACGGGGACTATGAACACTGAAGCTTTCTTT. Together with reference TRBV11-2 and TRBJ1-1, the CDR3 gives the full variable domain: EAGVAQSPRYKIIEKRQSVAFWCNPISGHATLYWYQQILGQGPKLLIQFQNNGVVDDSQLPKDRFSAERLKGVDSTLKIQPAKLEDSAVYLCASSPTGTMNTEAFFGQGTRLTVV.